The 5 T cell receptor beta chains presented below share a single source sample, sequenced in a study of OX40 agonist ivuxolimab in advanced cancers. The method was immunoSEQ multiplex PCR; TCRdb's version includes in-frame clones alone and lacks a portion of them. The sample lists 70,000 to 95,000 clones; 88% were seen once. Source: CD4+ or CD8+ T cells sorted from blood, taken in a trial of the OX40 agonist ivuxolimab. These receptors were obtained from an adult with an advanced solid tumor such as melanoma, head and neck, liver or kidney cancer.

The CDR3 region has the DNA TGTGCCAGTAGCGTGGACAGGGAGGCTAGCGGGAGGACCTACGAGCAGTACTTC. Its protein is CASSVDREASGRTYEQYF. The V and J genes are TRBV19 and TRBJ2-7, with 11 bases lining up with TRBD2. The germline V gene has CDR1 LNHDA and CDR2 SQIVND (reference sequence). The CDR3 sequence is 18 residues long. With 6 bases clipped from V and 2 bases from J, the junction kept 15 bases outside the gene matches.

This sequence joins TRBV7-9 and TRBJ2-1; maybe TRBD2 (6 bases). V lost 4 bases, J lost 8 bases, and 21 bases lay in between. The length of the CDR3 is 16 residues. The germline V gene encodes CDR1 SEHNR and CDR2 FQNEAQ (reference sequence). CDR3 amino acids: CASSSTLRGGWDEQFF. CDR3 sequence (DNA): TGTGCCAGCAGCTCAACCTTGCGGGGCGGGTGGGATGAGCAGTTCTTC.

This rearrangement joins TRBV18 to TRBJ2-5; 14 nucleotides match TRBD2. Trimming removed 4 bases from V and 1 base from J; junction bases left unmatched: 8. CDR3 length equals 18 residues. The germline V gene encodes CDR1 KGHSH and CDR2 LQKENI. The CDR3 coding sequence is TGTGCCAGCTCACGCGGGACTAGCGGGGGAAGAAGCCAAGAGACCCAGTACTTC. Translation: CASSRGTSGGRSQETQYF.

The chain combines TRBV5-1 with TRBJ2-2; perhaps TRBD1 as D (6 bases). Trimming left V 1 base short and J 0 bases short, with 7 bases between. Germline V gives CDR1 SGHRS, CDR2 YFSETQ. The CDR3 has 15 amino acids. The CDR3 spells CASSLQGSNTGELFF. The CDR3, as DNA: TGCGCCAGCAGCTTGCAGGGGTCGAACACCGGGGAGCTGTTTTTT.

This clone was counted a few times. The rearrangement joins TRBV20-1 to TRBJ1-1; 7 bases match TRBD1. The CDR3 is made up of 11 amino acids. Trimming took 6 bases from V and 11 from J; bases not matched to a gene: 9. Germline-derived CDR1 and CDR2 are DFQATT and SNEGSKA (reference sequence). The CDR3 DNA is TGCAGTGCCCCGGGACCCAGGGGGGCTTTCTTT. It translates to CSAPGPRGAFF.